Below, 8 T cell receptor beta chains from the same sample are listed, as sequenced in a study of blood T cell repertoires in COVID-19. Data came from immunoSEQ multiplex PCR; TCRdb stores just in-frame clones and leaves some out. The table has 45,000 to 55,000 clones, under 70% seen once. Sequencing input: peripheral blood. Receptor source: a woman aged 70 to 79 with acute or convalescent COVID-19.

V is TRBV5-1 and J is TRBJ1-6; D is unclear. CDR1 and CDR2 (germline): SGHRS, YFSETQ. Trimming removed 5 bases from V and 10 bases from J, with 13 bases in between. The CDR3 totals 13 residues. The CDR3 loop is CASRINFGSPLHF. The DNA of the CDR3 is TGCGCCAGCAGGATTAACTTCGGGTCACCCCTCCACTTT.

The J gene is TRBJ1-2, the V gene TRBV28; 8 positions match TRBD1. Germline CDR1 reads MDHEN; CDR2 reads SYDVKM. Unmatched junction bases numbered 4, after V lost 6 bases and J lost 4 bases. The CDR3 consists of 13 residues. The CDR3 nucleotides are TGTGCCAGCAGGCCCGGGACAGGCTATGGCTACACCTTC. As protein: CASRPGTGYGYTF.

V is TRBV2 and J is TRBJ1-6; the D is unclear. Germline V CDR1 and CDR2: SNHLY, FYNNEI. V shed 5 bases and J shed 7 bases, with 15 bases lying between them. The CDR3 runs 15 residues. The CDR3 DNA is TGTGCCAGCAGTTACGACCTAGCTACGAATTCACCCCTCCACTTT. Encoded protein: CASSYDLATNSPLHF.

This clone has a single count. This sequence joins TRBV7-3 and TRBJ2-1; 8 bases are a match to TRBD2. The CDR3 length is 15 residues. Per the germline V gene, CDR1 is SGHTA and CDR2 is FQGTGA. The ends lost 5 bases at V and 4 bases at J; junction bases unmatched: 7. The CDR3 DNA reads as TGTGCCAGCAGCCACGGGGGGGCGCCGTACAATGAGCAGTTCTTC. It is translated as CASSHGGAPYNEQFF.

V usage is TRBV5-1 and J usage is TRBJ1-3, with 7 positions matching TRBD1. The CDR3 loop spans 16 amino acids. Trimming cost V 0 bases and J 3 bases; bases outside gene matches: 6. Germline V gene data show CDR1 as SGHRS and CDR2 as YFSETQ. The CDR3 DNA follows: TGCGCCAGCAGCTTGGGACAGGGAGGTGGTGGAAACACCATATATTTT. Protein sequence: CASSLGQGGGGNTIYF.

This chain links TRBV11-2 with TRBJ1-3; 7 nucleotides match TRBD1. With 3 bases clipped from V and 0 bases from J, the junction kept 2 bases outside the gene matches. This CDR3 has 15 amino acids. Germline lookup yields CDR1 SGHAT and CDR2 FQNNGV. The CDR3 nucleotides are TGTGCCAGCAGCTTGACAGGGAACTCTGGAAACACCATATATTTT. Translated, it gives CASSLTGNSGNTIYF.

The gene calls are TRBV24-1 and TRBJ2-1; D uncertain. V dropped 0 bases and J dropped 10 bases, with 6 bases sitting between them. CDR3 length: 12 residues. The germline CDR1 and CDR2 sequences are KGHDR and SFDVKD. The CDR3 here is CATSDLWREQFF. The CDR3 DNA reads as TGTGCCACCAGTGATTTGTGGAGAGAGCAGTTCTTC.

This rearrangement joins TRBV6-5 to TRBJ2-1, with D possibly matching TRBD2 (5 bases). The CDR3 has 15 residues. Germline CDR1 and CDR2: MNHEY and SVGAGI. V was shortened by 3 bases and J by 4 bases, with 13 bases between the two germline ends. The CDR3 region is CASSYNGERYNEQFF. CDR3 in DNA: TGTGCCAGCAGTTATAACGGGGAACGTTACAATGAGCAGTTCTTC.